This T cell receptor beta chain comes out of a study of blood T cell repertoires in COVID-19. TCRdb's copy holds only in-frame clones and misses some; the assay was immunoSEQ multiplex PCR. The table has around 430,000 clones, more than 70% seen once. It was during active infection that Seattle patients were enrolled and then longitudinally followed. Germline V CDR1 and CDR2: MDHEN, SYDVKM. The length of the CDR3 is 16 residues. Trimming took 0 bases from V and 7 from J; bases not matched to a gene: 10. The sequenced material came from peripheral blood. The sequence came from a woman in her fifties or sixties with COVID-19, enrolled during active disease. The V and J genes are TRBV28 and TRBJ2-5; 8 bases map to TRBD1. Written as DNA, the CDR3 is TGTGCCAGCAGTTTATGGGGTCAGGGGGCAGCGGGGACCCAGTACTTC. Translation: CASSLWGQGAAGTQYF. Full variable domain (remainder filled in from reference TRBV28 and TRBJ2-5): DVKVTQSSRYLVKRTGEKVFLECVQDMDHENMFWYRQDPGLGLRLIYFSYDVKMKEKGDIPEGYSVSREKKERFSLILESASTNQTSMYLCASSLWGQGAAGTQYFGPGTRLLVL.